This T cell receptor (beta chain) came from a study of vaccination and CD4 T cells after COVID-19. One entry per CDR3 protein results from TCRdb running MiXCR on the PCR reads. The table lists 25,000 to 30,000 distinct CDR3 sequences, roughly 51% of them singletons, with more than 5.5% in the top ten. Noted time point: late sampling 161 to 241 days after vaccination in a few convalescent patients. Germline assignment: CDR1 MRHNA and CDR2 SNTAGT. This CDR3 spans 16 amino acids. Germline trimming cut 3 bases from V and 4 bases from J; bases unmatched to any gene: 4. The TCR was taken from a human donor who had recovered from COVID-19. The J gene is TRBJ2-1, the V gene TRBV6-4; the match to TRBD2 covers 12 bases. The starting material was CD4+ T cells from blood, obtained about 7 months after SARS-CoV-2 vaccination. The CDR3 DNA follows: TGTGCCAGCAGTGATCTAGCGGGAGGGGAATACAATGAGCAGTTCTTC. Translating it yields CASSDLAGGEYNEQFF.